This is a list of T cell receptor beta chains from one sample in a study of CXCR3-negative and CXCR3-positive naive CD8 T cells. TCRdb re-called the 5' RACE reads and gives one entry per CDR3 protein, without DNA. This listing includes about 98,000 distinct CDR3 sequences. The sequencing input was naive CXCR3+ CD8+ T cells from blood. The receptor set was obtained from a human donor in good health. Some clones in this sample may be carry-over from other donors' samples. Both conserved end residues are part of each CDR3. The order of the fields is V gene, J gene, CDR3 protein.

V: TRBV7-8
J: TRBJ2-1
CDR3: CASSLGSGEIYNEQFF

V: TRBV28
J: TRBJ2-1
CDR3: CASSLERVRNEQFF

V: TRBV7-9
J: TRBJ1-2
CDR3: CASSSDRDYGYTF

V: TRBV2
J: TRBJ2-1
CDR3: CASSGDLGLAGAISYNEQFF

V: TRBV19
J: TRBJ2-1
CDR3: CASTPDRGVPNEQFF

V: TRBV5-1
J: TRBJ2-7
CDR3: CASSPGQEPLYEQYF

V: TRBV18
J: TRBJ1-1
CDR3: CASSLQGQQDTEAFF

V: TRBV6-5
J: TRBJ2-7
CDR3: CASSWFRGYEQYF

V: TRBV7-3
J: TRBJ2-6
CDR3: CASSWDFSGANVLTF

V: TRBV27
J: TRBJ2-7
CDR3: CASSLELGRGYEQYF

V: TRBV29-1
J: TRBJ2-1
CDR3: CSVNEAGRNEQFF

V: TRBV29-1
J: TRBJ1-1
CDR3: CSVEDLGSDRGGRTEAFF

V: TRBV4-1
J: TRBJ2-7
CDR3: CASSRADWTSGTYEQYF

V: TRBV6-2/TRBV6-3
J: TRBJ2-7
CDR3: CASRATYEQYF

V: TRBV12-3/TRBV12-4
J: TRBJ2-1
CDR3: CASSPILVPEQFF

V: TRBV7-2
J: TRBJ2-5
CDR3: CASRTWAPDETQYF

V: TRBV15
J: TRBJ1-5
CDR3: CATSRDYGLSYSNQPQHF

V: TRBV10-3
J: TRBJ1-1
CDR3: CAISEWTTRTKGNTEAFF

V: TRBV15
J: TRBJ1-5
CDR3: CATSVIHGNQPQHF

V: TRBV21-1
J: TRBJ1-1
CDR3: CASRGSTVGPGAFF

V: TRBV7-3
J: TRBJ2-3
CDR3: CASSSSGTDTQYF

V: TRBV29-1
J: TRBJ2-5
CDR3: CSVRLAGYQETQYF

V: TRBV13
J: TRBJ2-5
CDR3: CASSLKGQQETQYF

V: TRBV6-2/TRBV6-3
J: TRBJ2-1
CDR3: CASTVTGTEYNEQFF

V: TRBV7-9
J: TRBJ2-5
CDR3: CASSRTQGGQETQYF